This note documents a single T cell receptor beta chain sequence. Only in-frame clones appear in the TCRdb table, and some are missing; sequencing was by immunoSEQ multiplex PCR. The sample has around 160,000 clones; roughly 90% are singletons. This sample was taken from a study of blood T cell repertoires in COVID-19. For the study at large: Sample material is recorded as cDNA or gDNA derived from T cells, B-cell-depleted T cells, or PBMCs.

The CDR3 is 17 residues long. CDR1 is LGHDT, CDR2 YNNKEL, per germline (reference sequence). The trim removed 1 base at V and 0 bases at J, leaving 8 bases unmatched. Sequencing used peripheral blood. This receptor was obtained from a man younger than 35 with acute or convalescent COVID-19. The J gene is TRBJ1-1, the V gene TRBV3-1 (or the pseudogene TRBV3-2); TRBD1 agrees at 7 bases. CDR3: CASSQGRDSQMNTEAFF. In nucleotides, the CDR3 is TGTGCCAGCAGCCAAGGAAGGGACAGCCAAATGAACACTGAAGCTTTCTTT.